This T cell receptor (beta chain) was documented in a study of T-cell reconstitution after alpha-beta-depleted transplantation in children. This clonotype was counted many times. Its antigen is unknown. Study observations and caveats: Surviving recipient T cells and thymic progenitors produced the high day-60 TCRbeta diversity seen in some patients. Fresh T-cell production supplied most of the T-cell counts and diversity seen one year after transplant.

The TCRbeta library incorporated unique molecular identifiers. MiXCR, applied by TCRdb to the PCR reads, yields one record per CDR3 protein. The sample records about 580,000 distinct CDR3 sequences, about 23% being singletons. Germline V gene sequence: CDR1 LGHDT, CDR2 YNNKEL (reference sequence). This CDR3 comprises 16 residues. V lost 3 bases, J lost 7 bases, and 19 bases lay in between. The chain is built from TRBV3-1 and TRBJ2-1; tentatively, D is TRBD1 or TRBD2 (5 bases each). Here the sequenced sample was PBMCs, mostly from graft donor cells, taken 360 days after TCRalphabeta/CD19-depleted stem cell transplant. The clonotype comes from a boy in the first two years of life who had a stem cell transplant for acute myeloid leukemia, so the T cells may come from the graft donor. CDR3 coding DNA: TGTGCCAGCAGCCACGCTTTGGGACCACCAGGGAATGAGCAGTTCTTC. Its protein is CASSHALGPPGNEQFF.